Here is one T cell receptor beta chain with its context. CDR3 length: 14 residues. The ends were cut back, 6 bases at V and 0 bases at J, with 9 bases in the middle. The germline V gene encodes CDR1 SNHLY and CDR2 FYNNEI. This sample is drawn from a study of blood T cell repertoires in COVID-19. A Seattle source enrolled patients during active infection and followed them longitudinally. Authors' analysis steps: Estimates of nucleated cell counts were drawn from the amplification of reference gene primers. Clones were read by immunoSEQ multiplex PCR, and TCRdb kept only the in-frame ones, dropping some. Clone size and the V and J calls come from that table; the DNA yielded D and trimming. The data hold a few hundred thousand clones, with around 87% observed a single time.

This TCR was recovered from a young woman with COVID-19, enrolled during active disease. V and J are TRBV2 and TRBJ1-3; no reliable D call. The sample was peripheral blood. CDR3 nucleotide sequence: TGTGCCAGCAGGGAGGGTTACTCTGGAAACACCATATATTTT. Translated: CASREGYSGNTIYF.